This TCR beta chain was sequenced in a study of prognosis after radiotherapy for stage I lung cancer. The CDR3 length is 13 residues. Between the trimmed V and J ends, which lost 0 bases and 4 bases, there was a span of 9 bases. Germline CDR1 is GTSNPN and CDR2 is SVGIG (reference sequence). It was by two-round multiplex PCR that TCR beta CDR3 was amplified from genomic DNA. Primers specific to each TRBV and TRBJ gene were used in first-round PCR. One entry per CDR3 protein, called by TCRdb with MiXCR from the multiplex PCR reads. Of 17,000 or so distinct CDR3 sequences listed, 29% are singletons. This clonotype was picked up many times.

This receptor was identified in a donor over 45 with non-small cell lung cancer. This specimen consisted of PBMCs, obtained before or after stereotactic body radiation therapy (not recorded which). The gene calls are TRBV30 and TRBJ1-2; D is ambiguous. The CDR3 DNA reads as TGTGCCTGGAGTGTTCGGGTCGGCTATGGCTACACCTTC. Amino acid sequence: CAWSVRVGYGYTF. The full variable domain, with the rest looked up from reference TRBV30 and TRBJ1-2, is SQTIHQWPATLVQPVGSPLSLECTVEGTSNPNLYWYRQAAGRGLQLLFYSVGIGQISSEVPQNLSASRPQDRQFILSSKKLLLSDSGFYLCAWSVRVGYGYTFGSGTRLTVV.